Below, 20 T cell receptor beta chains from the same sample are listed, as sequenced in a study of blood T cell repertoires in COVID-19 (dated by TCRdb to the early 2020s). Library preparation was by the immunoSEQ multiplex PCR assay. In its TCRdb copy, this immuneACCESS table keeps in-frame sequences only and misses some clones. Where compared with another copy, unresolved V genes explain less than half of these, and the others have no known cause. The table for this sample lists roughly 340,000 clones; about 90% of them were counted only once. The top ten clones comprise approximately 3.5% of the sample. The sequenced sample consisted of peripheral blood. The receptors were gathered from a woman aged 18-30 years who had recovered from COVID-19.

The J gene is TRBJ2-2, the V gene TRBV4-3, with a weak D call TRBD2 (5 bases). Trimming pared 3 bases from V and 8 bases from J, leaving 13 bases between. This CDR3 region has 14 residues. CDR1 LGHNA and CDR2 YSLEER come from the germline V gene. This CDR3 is CASSHSRGGGELFF. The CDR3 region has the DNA TGCGCCAGCAGCCATTCCAGAGGCGGGGGGGAGCTGTTTTTT.

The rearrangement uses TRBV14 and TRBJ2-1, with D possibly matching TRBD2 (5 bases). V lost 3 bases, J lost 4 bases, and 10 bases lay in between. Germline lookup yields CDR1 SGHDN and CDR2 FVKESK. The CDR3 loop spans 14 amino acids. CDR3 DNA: TGTGCCAGCAGCCATCTAGCCTTATACAATGAGCAGTTCTTC. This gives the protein CASSHLALYNEQFF. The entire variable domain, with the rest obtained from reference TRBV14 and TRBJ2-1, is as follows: EAGVTQFPSHSVIEKGQTVTLRCDPISGHDNLYWYRRVMGKEIKFLLHFVKESKQDESGMPNNRFLAERTGGTYSTLKVQPAELEDSGVYFCASSHLALYNEQFFGPGTRLTVL.

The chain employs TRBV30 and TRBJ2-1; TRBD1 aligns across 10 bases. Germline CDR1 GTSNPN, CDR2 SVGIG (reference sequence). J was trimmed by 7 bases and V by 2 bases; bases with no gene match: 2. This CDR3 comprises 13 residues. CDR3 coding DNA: TGTGCCTGGAGTCCGGACAGGGGGAATGAGCAGTTCTTC. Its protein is CAWSPDRGNEQFF.

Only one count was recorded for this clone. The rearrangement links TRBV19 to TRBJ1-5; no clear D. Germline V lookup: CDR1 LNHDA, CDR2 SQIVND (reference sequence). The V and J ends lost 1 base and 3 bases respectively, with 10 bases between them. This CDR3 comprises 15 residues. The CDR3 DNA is TGTGCCAGTAGTATAGGGGCGGGAGACAATCAGCCCCAGCATTTT. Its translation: CASSIGAGDNQPQHF. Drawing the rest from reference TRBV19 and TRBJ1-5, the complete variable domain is DGGITQSPKYLFRKEGQNVTLSCEQNLNHDAMYWYRQDPGQGLRLIYYSQIVNDFQKGDIAEGYSVSREKKESFPLTVTSAQKNPTAFYLCASSIGAGDNQPQHFGDGTRLSIL.

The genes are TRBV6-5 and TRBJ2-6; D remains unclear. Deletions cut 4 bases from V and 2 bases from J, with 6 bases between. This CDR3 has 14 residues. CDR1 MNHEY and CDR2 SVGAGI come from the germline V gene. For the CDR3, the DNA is TGTGCCAGCAGTTTATCAGCTGGGGCCAACGTCCTGACTTTC. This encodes CASSLSAGANVLTF.

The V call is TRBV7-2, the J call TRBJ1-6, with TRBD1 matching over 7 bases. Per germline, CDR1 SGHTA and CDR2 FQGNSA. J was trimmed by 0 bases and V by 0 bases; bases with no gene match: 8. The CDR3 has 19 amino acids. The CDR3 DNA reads TGTGCCAGCAGCTTAGCGCGGTCTAGGGGGCTCTCCTATAATTCACCCCTCCACTTT. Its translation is CASSLARSRGLSYNSPLHF.

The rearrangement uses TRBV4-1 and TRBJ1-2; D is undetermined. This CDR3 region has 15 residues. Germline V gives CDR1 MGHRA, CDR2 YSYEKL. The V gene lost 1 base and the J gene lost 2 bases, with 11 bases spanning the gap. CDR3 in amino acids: CASSQASRGNYGYTF. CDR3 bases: TGCGCCAGCAGCCAAGCGAGTCGGGGAAACTATGGCTACACCTTC.

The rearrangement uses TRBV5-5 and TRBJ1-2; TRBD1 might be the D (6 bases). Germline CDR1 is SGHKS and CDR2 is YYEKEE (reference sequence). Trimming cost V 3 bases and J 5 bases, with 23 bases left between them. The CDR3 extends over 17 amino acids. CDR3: CASSYSLRPGVGYGYTF. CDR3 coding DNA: TGTGCCAGCAGCTATAGCCTAAGACCAGGGGTCGGGTATGGCTACACCTTC.

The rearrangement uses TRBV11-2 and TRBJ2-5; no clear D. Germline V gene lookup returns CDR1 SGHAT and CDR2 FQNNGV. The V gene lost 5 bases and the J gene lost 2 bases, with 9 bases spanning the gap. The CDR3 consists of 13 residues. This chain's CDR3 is CASSPRGQETQYF. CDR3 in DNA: TGTGCCAGCAGCCCAAGAGGACAAGAGACCCAGTACTTC.

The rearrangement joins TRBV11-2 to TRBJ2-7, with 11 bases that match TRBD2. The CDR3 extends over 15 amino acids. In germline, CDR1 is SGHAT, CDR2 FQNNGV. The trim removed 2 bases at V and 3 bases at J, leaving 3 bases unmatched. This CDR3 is CASSLTSGSFYEQYV. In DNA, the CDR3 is TGTGCCAGCAGCTTAACTAGCGGGAGTTTCTACGAGCAGTACGTC.

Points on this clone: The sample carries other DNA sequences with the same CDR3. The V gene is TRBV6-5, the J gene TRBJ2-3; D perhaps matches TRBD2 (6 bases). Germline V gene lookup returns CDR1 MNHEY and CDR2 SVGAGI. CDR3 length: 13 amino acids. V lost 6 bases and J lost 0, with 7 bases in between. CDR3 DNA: TGTGCCAGCAGGCGGGGTAGCACAGATACGCAGTATTTT. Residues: CASRRGSTDTQYF.

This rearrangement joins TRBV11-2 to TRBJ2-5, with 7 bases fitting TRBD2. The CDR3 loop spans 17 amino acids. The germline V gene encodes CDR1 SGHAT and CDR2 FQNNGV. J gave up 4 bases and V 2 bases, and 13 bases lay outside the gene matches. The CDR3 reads CASSLRRRELPPETQYF. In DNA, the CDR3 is TGTGCCAGCAGCTTACGAAGGCGGGAGTTGCCCCCAGAGACCCAGTACTTC.

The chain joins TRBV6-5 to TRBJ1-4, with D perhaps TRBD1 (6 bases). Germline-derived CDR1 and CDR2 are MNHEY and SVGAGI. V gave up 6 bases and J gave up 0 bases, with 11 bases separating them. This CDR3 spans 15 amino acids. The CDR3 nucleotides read TGTGCCAGCAGATCCCACAGGGCAACTAATGAAAAACTGTTTTTT. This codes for CASRSHRATNEKLFF.

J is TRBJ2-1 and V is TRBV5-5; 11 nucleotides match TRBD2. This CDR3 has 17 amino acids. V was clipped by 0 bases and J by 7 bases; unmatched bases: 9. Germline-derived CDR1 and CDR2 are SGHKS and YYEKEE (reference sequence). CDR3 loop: CASSLVYTSGSLNEQFF. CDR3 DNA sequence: TGTGCCAGCAGCTTGGTGTATACTAGCGGGAGCTTGAATGAGCAGTTCTTC.

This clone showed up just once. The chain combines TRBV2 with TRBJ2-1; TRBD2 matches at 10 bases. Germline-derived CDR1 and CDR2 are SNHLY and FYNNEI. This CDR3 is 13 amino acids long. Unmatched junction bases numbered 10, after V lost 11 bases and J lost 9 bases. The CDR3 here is CAGTSGAVREQFF. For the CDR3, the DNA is TGTGCCGGTACTAGCGGGGCGGTGCGTGAGCAGTTCTTC.

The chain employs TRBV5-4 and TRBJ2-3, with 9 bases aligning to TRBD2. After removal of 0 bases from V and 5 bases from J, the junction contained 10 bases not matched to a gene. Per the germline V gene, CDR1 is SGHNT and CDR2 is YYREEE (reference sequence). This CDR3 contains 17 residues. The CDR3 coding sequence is TGTGCCAGCAGCTTGGCTCTTGCGGGAGGGCCGGGAGATACGCAGTATTTT. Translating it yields CASSLALAGGPGDTQYF. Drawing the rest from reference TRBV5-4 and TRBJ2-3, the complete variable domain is ETGVTQSPTHLIKTRGQQVTLRCSSQSGHNTVSWYQQALGQGPQFIFQYYREEENGRGNFPPRFSGLQFPNYSSELNVNALELDDSALYLCASSLALAGGPGDTQYFGPGTRLTVL.

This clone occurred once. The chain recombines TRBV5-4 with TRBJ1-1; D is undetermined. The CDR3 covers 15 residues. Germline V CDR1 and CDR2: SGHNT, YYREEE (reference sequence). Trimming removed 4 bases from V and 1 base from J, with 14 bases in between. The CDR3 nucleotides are TGTGCCAGCAGCCCGCAAGGCGGCCAGAACACTGAAGCTTTCTTT. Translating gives CASSPQGGQNTEAFF.

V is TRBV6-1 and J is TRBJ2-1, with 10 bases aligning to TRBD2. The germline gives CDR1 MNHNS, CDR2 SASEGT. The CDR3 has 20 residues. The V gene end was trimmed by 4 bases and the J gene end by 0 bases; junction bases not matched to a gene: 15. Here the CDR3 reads CASSGIAGGIVAGSYNEQFF. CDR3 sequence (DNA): TGTGCCAGCAGTGGTATAGCGGGAGGAATCGTTGCGGGCTCCTACAATGAGCAGTTCTTC.

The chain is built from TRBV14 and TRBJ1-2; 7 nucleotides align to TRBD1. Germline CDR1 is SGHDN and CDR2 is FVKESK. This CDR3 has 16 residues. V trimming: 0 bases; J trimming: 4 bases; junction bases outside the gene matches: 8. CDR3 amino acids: CASSQDRKGAAYGYTF. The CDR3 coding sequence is TGTGCCAGCAGCCAAGATCGGAAGGGGGCGGCCTATGGCTACACCTTC.

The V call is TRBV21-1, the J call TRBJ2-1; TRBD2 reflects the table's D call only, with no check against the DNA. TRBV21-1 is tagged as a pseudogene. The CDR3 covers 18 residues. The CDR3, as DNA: TGTGCCAGCAGCCTTAGGGGACTAGCGGGAGGGACCTACAATGAGCAGTTCTTC. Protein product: CASSLRGLAGGTYNEQFF.